This TCR beta chain originates from a study of T-cell memory formation after mild COVID-19. Trimming pared 4 bases from V and 4 bases from J, leaving 11 bases between. The germline gives CDR1 MGHRA, CDR2 YSYEKL. The CDR3 totals 14 residues. This clonotype was found many times. TCRdb re-analysed the 5' RACE reads in MiXCR, keeping a single row per CDR3 protein. The data show about 82,000 distinct CDR3 sequences, with roughly 13% seen just once and around two fifths held by the top ten. Input material: PBMCs or a T cell subset sorted from them (not recorded which). This chain joins TRBV4-1 and TRBJ2-1, with unresolved D. The receptor's source is a man aged 18 to 29 who had mild COVID-19 (a few samples of this study predate the infection). Cell type and time point are not known. This CDR3 reads CASSLPLQYNEQFF. CDR3 sequence (DNA): TGCGCCAGCAGCCTCCCGTTGCAGTACAATGAGCAGTTCTTC.